The 9 T cell receptor beta chains listed next were all sequenced from one sample in a study of Ad26.COV2.S vaccination and SARS-CoV-2 variants. Treatment: around 19 received Ad26.COV2.S at low or high dose, single or two shots; 5 received placebo; per-sample allocation not given. Sampling was performed 63 days after the first vaccine or placebo injection. The assay was immunoSEQ multiplex PCR, and TCRdb's table has in-frame clones only and misses some. The table has around 310,000 clones, 90% seen once; the top ten hold 4.5% to 7%. The input for sequencing was peripheral blood, taken in a trial of Ad26.COV2.S vaccine versus placebo. The receptors come from a person between 18 and 65 years old who received the Ad26.COV2.S COVID-19 vaccine or a placebo.

V usage is TRBV13 and J usage is TRBJ1-6; D unclear. Germline CDR1 and CDR2: PRHDT and FYEKMQ (reference sequence). The V end lost 4 bases, the J end lost 7 bases, and 14 bases lay between the germline ends. This CDR3 spans 15 amino acids. This CDR3 reads CASSSPTERNSPLHF. The CDR3 DNA follows: TGTGCCAGCAGCTCCCCAACAGAGCGAAATTCACCCCTCCACTTT. Using reference TRBV13 and TRBJ1-6 for the parts outside the CDR3, the full variable domain is AAGVIQSPRHLIKEKRETATLKCYPIPRHDTVYWYQQGPGQDPQFLISFYEKMQSDKGSIPDRFSAQQFSDYHSELNMSSLELGDSALYFCASSSPTERNSPLHFGNGTRLTVT.

This clone was seen just once. The CDR3 sequence is CASSSGTSGATDTQYF. In nucleotides, the CDR3 is TGTGCCAGCAGCTCAGGGACTAGCGGGGCCACAGATACGCAGTATTTT. V usage is TRBV7-3 and J usage is TRBJ2-3; 13 positions match TRBD2. The CDR3 extends over 16 amino acids. V shed 4 bases and J 2 bases; nucleotides not matched to a gene: 3. Germline V CDR1 and CDR2: SGHTA, FQGTGA.

The chain is built from TRBV3-1 (or the pseudogene TRBV3-2) and TRBJ2-3; the D is unclear. CDR3 length equals 11 residues. The germline V gene encodes CDR1 LGHDT and CDR2 YNNKEL (reference sequence). The V end was cut by 4 bases, the J end by 10 bases, with 9 bases between. CDR3 sequence reads: CASSRAGAQYF. In DNA form, the CDR3 reads TGTGCCAGCAGCCGAGCAGGTGCGCAGTATTTT.

The chain couples TRBV5-4 to TRBJ2-1; 8 bases match TRBD1. The CDR3 extends over 15 amino acids. Germline trimming cut 2 bases from V and 3 bases from J; bases unmatched to any gene: 4. Germline lookup yields CDR1 SGHNT and CDR2 YYREEE (reference sequence). The CDR3: CASSFSGTGYNEQFF. CDR3 coding DNA: TGTGCCAGCAGCTTCTCCGGGACAGGCTACAATGAGCAGTTCTTC.

This chain's CDR3 is CSVEGTGTNTEAFF. As DNA, the CDR3 is TGCAGCGTTGAGGGTACAGGGACCAACACTGAAGCTTTCTTT. J is TRBJ1-1 and V is TRBV29-1; TRBD1 is a possible D gene (6 bases). The CDR3 sequence is 14 residues long. Germline CDR1 SQVTM, CDR2 ANQGSEA. The V and J ends lost 3 bases and 2 bases respectively, with 13 bases between them.

The chain combines TRBV6-2 or TRBV6-3 with TRBJ2-2; 11 bases fit TRBD2. Germline loops: CDR1 MNHEY, CDR2 SVGEGT. The V gene end was trimmed by 5 bases and the J gene end by 4 bases; junction bases not matched to a gene: 9. This CDR3 comprises 17 residues. In DNA, the CDR3 is TGTGCCAGCAGTCGGCCGACTAGCGGGATCTTCACCGGGGAGCTGTTTTTT. This codes for CASSRPTSGIFTGELFF.

The V call is TRBV19, the J call TRBJ1-2; D unresolved. V was clipped by 6 bases and J by 0 bases, with 14 bases between them. Germline V gives CDR1 LNHDA, CDR2 SQIVND (reference sequence). This CDR3 spans 15 amino acids. CDR3 residues: CASRPTRAANYGYTF. The CDR3, as DNA: TGTGCCAGTAGGCCAACCCGCGCGGCTAACTATGGCTACACCTTC.

The V gene is TRBV12-3 or TRBV12-4, the J gene TRBJ1-2; 7 bases map to TRBD1. V was pared by 1 base and J by 8 bases, with 4 bases of the junction left unmatched. This CDR3 has 13 residues. CDR3 in DNA: TGTGCCAGCAGTTTAGGGCAGGGACAGGGCTACACCTTC. Amino acid sequence: CASSLGQGQGYTF.

This chain uses TRBV5-1 with TRBJ1-4, with 7 bases aligning to TRBD1. After removal of 4 bases from V and 8 bases from J, the junction contained 11 bases not matched to a gene. Germline V lookup: CDR1 SGHRS, CDR2 YFSETQ. The CDR3 is made up of 15 amino acids. The CDR3 reads CASSQLQGGGEKLFF. The DNA of the CDR3 is TGCGCCAGCAGCCAACTTCAGGGAGGGGGCGAAAAACTGTTTTTT.